The 9 T cell receptor beta chains below all came from one sample that was sequenced in a study of T cells in narcolepsy. Profiled with immunoSEQ multiplex PCR; TCRdb holds only in-frame clones, not every one. Here the sample spans 30,000 to 35,000 clones, 82% being singletons. Sequenced material: CD45RA- memory CD4+ T cells from PBMCs. These TCRs come from a human donor with narcolepsy.

As for this clone: Additional DNA sequences in this sample encode the identical CDR3. The V call is TRBV18, the J call TRBJ1-2; D gene unclear. Germline V lookup: CDR1 KGHSH, CDR2 LQKENI. The CDR3 runs to 14 residues. Between the trimmed V and J ends, which lost 2 bases and 4 bases, there was a span of 11 bases. The chain's CDR3 is CASSPSAEPYGYTF. DNA for the CDR3: TGTGCCAGCTCACCAAGCGCAGAACCCTATGGCTACACCTTC.

Regarding this clone: At one boundary the junction diverges from the germline segment, which might be a read error. The same CDR3 is also encoded by other DNA sequences in this sample. J is TRBJ2-2 and V is TRBV11-2; 8 bases align to TRBD1. From germline, CDR1 is SGHAT and CDR2 FQNNGV. This CDR3 has 17 residues. The DNA for the CDR3 is TGTGCCAGCAGCAAAGGGACAGGTATCACGAACACCGGGGAGTTGTTTTTT. The encoded protein is CASSKGTGITNTGELFF.

The J gene is TRBJ2-7, the V gene TRBV18, with D possibly being TRBD1 (5 bases). The V end was cut by 1 base, the J end by 0 bases, with 16 bases between. This CDR3 comprises 17 residues. From germline, CDR1 is KGHSH and CDR2 LQKENI. CDR3 region: CASSPQGGARSSYEQYF. CDR3 coding DNA: TGTGCCAGCTCACCACAAGGTGGGGCCAGGTCCTCCTACGAGCAGTACTTC.

The genes are TRBV29-1 and TRBJ2-4; D uncertain. The germline V gene encodes CDR1 SQVTM and CDR2 ANQGSEA. The CDR3 spans 12 residues. V lost 7 bases, J lost 5 bases, and 12 bases lay in between. The CDR3 is CSAGRTENIQYF. CDR3 coding DNA: TGCAGCGCCGGACGTACGGAAAACATTCAGTACTTC.

This clone showed up just once. The chain couples TRBV5-1 to TRBJ1-5; D gene unclear. Deletions cut 0 bases from V and 0 bases from J, with 7 bases between. The CDR3 has 15 amino acids. Germline CDR1 and CDR2: SGHRS and YFSETQ. CDR3 residues: CASSLAGDSNQPQHF. The CDR3 DNA reads TGCGCCAGCAGCTTGGCAGGAGATAGCAATCAGCCCCAGCATTTT.

The rearrangement links TRBV5-1 to TRBJ1-4; D call uncertain. This CDR3 is built from 14 residues. V lost 5 bases to trimming and J lost 7 bases, with 15 bases between them. The germline CDR1 and CDR2 sequences are SGHRS and YFSETQ. This chain's CDR3 is CASRAGISGEKLFF. The CDR3 DNA follows: TGCGCCAGCAGAGCCGGGATATCGGGTGAAAAACTGTTTTTT.

This clone was observed a handful of times. The chain employs TRBV19 and TRBJ1-1; 7 bases match TRBD1. The trim removed 4 bases at V and 6 bases at J, leaving 11 bases unmatched. The CDR3 extends over 15 amino acids. Germline V lookup: CDR1 LNHDA, CDR2 SQIVND (reference sequence). CDR3 amino acids: CASSSWTQGISEAFF. CDR3 DNA sequence: TGTGCCAGTAGTAGTTGGACACAGGGGATCTCTGAAGCTTTCTTT.

V is TRBV27 and J is TRBJ2-5, with a weak D call TRBD1 (6 bases). The CDR3 totals 15 residues. Germline V gene data show CDR1 as MNHEY and CDR2 as SMNVEV (reference sequence). V was pared by 0 bases and J by 1 base, with 9 bases between. The CDR3 DNA follows: TGTGCCAGCAGTTTATCTGGACAGTCCCAAGAGACCCAGTACTTC. It codes for CASSLSGQSQETQYF.

The chain has TRBV5-4 and TRBJ1-1, with D perhaps TRBD1 (5 bases). The CDR3 runs to 12 residues. Trimming removed 5 bases from V and 8 bases from J, with 13 bases in between. Germline V gene data show CDR1 as SGHNT and CDR2 as YYREEE (reference sequence). In DNA, the CDR3 is TGTGCCAGCAGAAAAGAGGGGCAGGAAGCTTTCTTT. It encodes CASRKEGQEAFF.